One and the same sample provided the 23 T cell receptor beta chains below, sequenced in a study of blood T cell repertoires in COVID-19. Assay: immunoSEQ multiplex PCR; the TCRdb copy retains only in-frame clones and omits some. This table holds 130,000 or so clones, approximately 81% found once. The sequenced material came from peripheral blood. The receptors were gathered from a man aged 55 to 70 with acute or convalescent COVID-19.

The chain joins TRBV5-6 to TRBJ2-3; TRBD2 is a possible D gene (7 bases). The CDR3 is made up of 18 amino acids. Trimming removed 1 base at V and 3 bases at J, with 21 bases between. Germline V CDR1 and CDR2: SGHDT, YYEEEE. This CDR3 is CASSLTRGAETRTDTQYF. The CDR3, as DNA: TGTGCCAGCAGCTTGACCCGGGGGGCTGAAACGAGGACAGATACGCAGTATTTT.

The V call is TRBV2, the J call TRBJ1-4; D possibly corresponds to TRBD1 (5 bases). The CDR3 runs to 13 residues. Trimming removed 6 bases at V and 8 bases at J, with 13 bases between. From germline, CDR1 is SNHLY and CDR2 FYNNEI. DNA for the CDR3: TGTGCCAGCAGAGGGCAGGGTCGAGAAAAACTGTTTTTT. Translation: CASRGQGREKLFF.

This chain uses TRBV27 with TRBJ2-7, with D unresolved. V was clipped by 3 bases and J by 7 bases, with 16 bases between them. Germline CDR1 reads MNHEY; CDR2 reads SMNVEV (reference sequence). This CDR3 has 14 amino acids. CDR3 amino acids: CASSLVGRRSEQYF. CDR3 DNA sequence: TGTGCCAGCAGTTTGGTGGGCCGACGGTCGGAGCAGTACTTC.

The CDR3 reads CASSLVAGGSYEQYF. The CDR3 DNA sequence: TGTGCCAGCAGTTTAGTGGCAGGGGGTTCCTACGAGCAGTACTTC. The chain has TRBV27 and TRBJ2-7; 7 nucleotides match TRBD1. CDR1 MNHEY and CDR2 SMNVEV come from the germline V gene (reference sequence). V gave up 2 bases and J gave up 1 base; unmatched junction bases: 5. The CDR3 runs to 15 residues.

This chain links TRBV7-2 with TRBJ2-1, with a tentative D call TRBD2 (6 bases). The CDR3 is made up of 15 amino acids. V was clipped by 9 bases and J by 5 bases, with 20 bases between them. Germline CDR1 is SGHTA and CDR2 is FQGNSA. The CDR3 is CASTQTAGFNNEQFF. DNA of the CDR3: TGTGCCAGTACCCAAACCGCGGGATTCAACAATGAGCAGTTCTTC.

The chain uses TRBV29-1 and TRBJ2-5, with no clear D. The CDR3 has 13 residues. V was clipped by 7 bases and J by 1 base, with 13 bases between them. Germline loops: CDR1 SQVTM, CDR2 ANQGSEA. For the CDR3, the DNA is TGCAGCGCAAACCGACAACCCCAAGAGACCCAGTACTTC. This encodes CSANRQPQETQYF.

The chain combines TRBV6-5 with TRBJ2-5, with TRBD1 matching 8 bases. V lost 9 bases to trimming and J lost 5 bases; unmatched junction nucleotides: 11. From germline, CDR1 is MNHEY and CDR2 SVGAGI. The CDR3 loop spans 14 amino acids. DNA for the CDR3: TGTGCCAGTTCCACACAGGGGGAGGCGGAGACCCAGTACTTC. It yields the protein CASSTQGEAETQYF.

The chain is built from TRBV5-1 and TRBJ2-5, with 10 bases that match TRBD2. V lost 2 bases and J lost 1; bases outside the gene matches: 5. The CDR3 loop spans 16 amino acids. Germline CDR1 reads SGHRS; CDR2 reads YFSETQ. This chain's CDR3 is CASSLAGLAAQETQYF. CDR3 in DNA: TGCGCCAGCAGCTTAGCAGGACTAGCGGCCCAAGAGACCCAGTACTTC.

This chain joins TRBV4-3 and TRBJ2-7, with D hard to call. This CDR3 has 16 amino acids. Trimming took 1 base from V and 0 from J, leaving 13 bases between them. The germline V gene encodes CDR1 LGHNA and CDR2 YSLEER. The DNA for the CDR3 is TGCGCCAGCAGCCAAGGCCGCAACCCGAGCTCCTACGAGCAGTACTTC. Translated, it gives CASSQGRNPSSYEQYF.

The chain carries TRBV9 and TRBJ2-7, with TRBD2 identical over 8 bases. Germline CDR1 SGDLS, CDR2 YYNGEE. With 2 bases clipped from V and 7 bases from J, the junction kept 11 bases outside the gene matches. CDR3 length: 15 residues. The DNA for the CDR3 is TGTGCCAGCAGCGTCACTAGCGGCACAGCGGGGGAGCAGTACTTC. The encoded protein is CASSVTSGTAGEQYF.

The chain combines TRBV6-5 with TRBJ2-7; 8 bases map to TRBD1. From germline, CDR1 is MNHEY and CDR2 SVGAGI. This CDR3 region has 15 residues. With V trimmed by 2 bases and J by 4 bases, 7 bases remained unmatched. This CDR3 reads CASSYPTGGRYEQYF. In DNA, the CDR3 is TGTGCCAGCAGTTACCCAACAGGGGGGCGGTACGAGCAGTACTTC.

This chain uses TRBV4-2 with TRBJ2-2, with 11 bases that match TRBD2. The germline CDR1 and CDR2 sequences are LGHNA and YNFKEQ. The CDR3 sequence is 19 residues long. The J segment lost 0 bases and the V segment lost 0 bases, leaving 6 bases of the junction unmatched. The CDR3 sequence is CASSQDRLAGGANTGELFF. The CDR3 DNA reads as TGTGCCAGCAGCCAAGATCGTCTAGCGGGAGGAGCGAACACCGGGGAGCTGTTTTTT.

This clone showed up just a few times. The chain recombines TRBV12-3 or TRBV12-4 with TRBJ2-1; D remains unclear. This CDR3 contains 12 residues. V shed 7 bases and J shed 4 bases, with 8 bases lying between them. This CDR3 is CASTAGYNEQFF. In DNA form, the CDR3 reads TGTGCCAGCACTGCAGGATACAATGAGCAGTTCTTC.

CDR3 sequence reads: CASSVGQGIETQYF. The CDR3 region has the DNA TGCGCCAGCTCGGTGGGGCAGGGGATAGAGACCCAGTACTTC. The rearrangement uses TRBV5-1 and TRBJ2-5, with a tentative D call TRBD1 (6 bases). Germline values: CDR1 SGHRS, CDR2 YFSETQ. Deletions cut 7 bases from V and 4 bases from J, with 17 bases between. This CDR3 contains 14 residues. Together with reference TRBV5-1 and TRBJ2-5, the CDR3 gives the full variable domain: KAGVTQTPRYLIKTRGQQVTLSCSPISGHRSVSWYQQTPGQGLQFLFEYFSETQRNKGNFPGRFSGRQFSNSRSEMNVSTLELGDSALYLCASSVGQGIETQYFGPGTRLLVL.

This clone was seen repeatedly, ten times or more. The chain uses TRBV6-5 and TRBJ2-3, with a weak D call TRBD2 (6 bases). The CDR3 length is 13 residues. The germline gives CDR1 MNHEY, CDR2 SVGAGI. Trimming took 8 bases from V and 4 from J, leaving 13 bases between them. The CDR3 reads CASFMPGADTQYF. CDR3 coding DNA: TGTGCCAGCTTTATGCCGGGAGCAGATACGCAGTATTTT.

The rearrangement joins TRBV18 to TRBJ2-7; D unclear. With 3 bases removed from V and 3 bases from J, the gap between germline ends came to 15 bases. The V gene's germline CDR1 is KGHSH and CDR2 LQKENI. The CDR3 is 15 residues long. The CDR3 sequence: CASSPPRSQGYEQYF. For the CDR3, the DNA is TGTGCCAGCTCACCCCCGAGGAGCCAAGGCTACGAGCAGTACTTC.

Only one count was recorded for this clone. V usage is TRBV28 and J usage is TRBJ1-6; TRBD1 matches 10 bases. The CDR3 consists of 15 residues. The germline gives CDR1 MDHEN, CDR2 SYDVKM. The V and J ends lost 6 bases and 8 bases, in that order; junction bases with no gene match: 7. The CDR3 region is CASSSLGTGDSPLHF. In DNA form, the CDR3 reads TGTGCCAGCAGCTCATTAGGGACAGGGGATTCACCCCTCCACTTT.

This rearrangement joins TRBV5-6 to TRBJ2-7, with D perhaps matching TRBD2 (5 bases). The CDR3 has 13 amino acids. Germline-derived CDR1 and CDR2 are SGHDT and YYEEEE. The V gene lost 4 bases and the J gene lost 6 bases, with 14 bases spanning the gap. CDR3 nucleotide sequence: TGTGCCAGCAGCGGCCCGGGGATCTTCGAGCAGTACTTC. This sequence encodes CASSGPGIFEQYF. Using reference TRBV5-6 and TRBJ2-7 for the parts outside the CDR3, the full variable domain is DAGVTQSPTHLIKTRGQQVTLRCSPKSGHDTVSWYQQALGQGPQFIFQYYEEEERQRGNFPDRFSGHQFPNYSSELNVNALLLGDSALYLCASSGPGIFEQYFGPGTRLTVT.

In DNA, the CDR3 is TGTGCCAGCAGTTACCTCCGGGGGGGGGCAACTGAAGCTTTCTTT. Translated, it gives CASSYLRGGATEAFF. The chain has TRBV6-5 and TRBJ1-1, with D possibly TRBD1 on 6 matching bases. The CDR3 contains 15 residues. The germline gives CDR1 MNHEY, CDR2 SVGAGI. V shed 2 bases and J shed 5 bases, with 15 bases lying between them.

The chain employs TRBV21-1 and TRBJ1-4; the tabulated D call, TRBD1, remains unverified against the DNA. TRBV21-1 is reported as a pseudogene. This CDR3 is built from 19 residues. CDR3 in amino acids: CASNGDSYDRKADNGKLFF. The CDR3 DNA reads as TGTGCCAGCAACGGGGACAGCTATGATAGGAAGGCCGATAACGGAAAACTGTTTTTT.

The chain links TRBV5-6 to TRBJ1-6; D is perhaps TRBD1 (6 bases). The germline CDR1 and CDR2 sequences are SGHDT and YYEEEE. The CDR3 is made up of 14 amino acids. Trimming pared 0 bases from V and 6 bases from J, leaving 7 bases between. The CDR3 coding sequence is TGTGCCAGCAGCTTGGGGACAGTTAATTCACCCCTCCACTTT. It encodes CASSLGTVNSPLHF.

This chain links TRBV7-6 with TRBJ2-1, with 7 bases fitting TRBD1. V trimming: 1 base; J trimming: 6 bases; junction bases outside the gene matches: 21. The CDR3 spans 20 residues. Germline loops: CDR1 SGHVS, CDR2 FNYEAQ. The CDR3 DNA reads TGTGCCAGCAGCTTAGGAGCTTTCACAGGGGAAGGAGTAGAGCCCAATGAGCAGTTCTTC. Translating gives CASSLGAFTGEGVEPNEQFF.

The chain is built from TRBV28 and TRBJ1-5; 7 nucleotides line up with TRBD1. V trimming: 5 bases; J trimming: 6 bases; junction bases outside the gene matches: 10. Germline V gives CDR1 MDHEN, CDR2 SYDVKM. This CDR3 has 15 residues. The CDR3 DNA follows: TGTGCCAGCAGTCGCTTCGACAGGGCTGTTCAGCCCCAGCATTTT. Translating it yields CASSRFDRAVQPQHF.